This entry is about one T cell receptor (beta chain). The antigen remains unidentified. TCRdb passed the 5' RACE reads through MiXCR, listing each CDR3 protein once. This sample yields 150,000 to 200,000 distinct CDR3 sequences, of which approximately 13% are seen a single time; approximately 11% belongs to the top ten. The V end was cut by 1 base, the J end by 7 bases, with 11 bases between. This CDR3 spans 14 amino acids. CDR1 and CDR2 from the germline V gene are MNHEY and SMNVEV (reference sequence). The data belong to a study of CD8 T cells in ankylosing spondylitis. Study conclusions and caveats: Seemingly distinctive of ankylosing spondylitis blood was a TCR beta motif formed by eight highly homologous variants. Clones linked with disease were CD8+ and fairly uncommon in the peripheral blood.

The rearrangement links TRBV27 to TRBJ1-5, with no clear D. This clonotype was obtained from a female donor with ankylosing spondylitis or in good health (not recorded which). Sequencing input: blood, either unsorted or a sorted T cell fraction (not recorded which). This chain's CDR3 is CASSLYRGEQPQHF. CDR3 nucleotide sequence: TGTGCCAGCAGTTTATACCGGGGTGAGCAGCCCCAGCATTTT.